This T cell receptor beta chain appears in the sequencing data of a study of T cell responses to AZD1222 COVID-19 vaccine. The V gene lost 6 bases and the J gene lost 7 bases, with 13 bases spanning the gap. The length of the CDR3 is 13 residues. CDR1 LNHDA and CDR2 SQIVND come from the germline V gene (reference sequence). This clone appeared once. Its antigen is not identified. The assay was immunoSEQ multiplex PCR, and TCRdb's table has in-frame clones only and misses some. The data hold about 110,000 clones, with approximately 85% observed a single time. Whole-study results and caveats: Vaccine-related CD4 TCRs covered spike, predominating at 160-218 and 743-854. Unmutated regions of variants are reportedly targeted by nearly half of spike-specific TCRs. A mostly white British donor set with more females was recruited, and clonal diversity was possibly underestimated. Repertoire sampling occurred only after the peak T cell response.

Source: peripheral blood, taken on day 0 of MenACWY control vaccination. This chain connects TRBV19 to TRBJ1-5, with D possibly matching TRBD1 (6 bases). This clonotype was sampled from an adult in good health. This chain's CDR3 is CASRGGPVQPQHF. In nucleotides, the CDR3 is TGTGCCAGTAGAGGGGGACCTGTCCAGCCCCAGCATTTT.